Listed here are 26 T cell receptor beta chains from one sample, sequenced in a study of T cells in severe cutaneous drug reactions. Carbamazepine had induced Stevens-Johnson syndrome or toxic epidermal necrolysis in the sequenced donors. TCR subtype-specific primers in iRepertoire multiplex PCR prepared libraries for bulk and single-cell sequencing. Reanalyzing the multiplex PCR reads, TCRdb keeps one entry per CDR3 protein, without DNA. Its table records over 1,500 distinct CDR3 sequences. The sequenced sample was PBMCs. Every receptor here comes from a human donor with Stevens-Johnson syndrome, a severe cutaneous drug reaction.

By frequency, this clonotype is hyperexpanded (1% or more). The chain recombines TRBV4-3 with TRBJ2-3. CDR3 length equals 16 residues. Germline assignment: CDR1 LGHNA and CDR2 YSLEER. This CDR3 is CASSQDQGWFPDTQYF.

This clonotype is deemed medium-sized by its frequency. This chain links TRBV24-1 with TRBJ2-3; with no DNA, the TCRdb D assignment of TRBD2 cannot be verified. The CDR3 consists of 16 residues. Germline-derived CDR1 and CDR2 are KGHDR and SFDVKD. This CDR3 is CATSGVTSGNTDTQYF.

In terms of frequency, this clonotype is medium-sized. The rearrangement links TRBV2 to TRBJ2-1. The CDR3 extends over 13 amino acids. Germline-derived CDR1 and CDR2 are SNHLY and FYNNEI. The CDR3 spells CASIKAVYNEQFF.

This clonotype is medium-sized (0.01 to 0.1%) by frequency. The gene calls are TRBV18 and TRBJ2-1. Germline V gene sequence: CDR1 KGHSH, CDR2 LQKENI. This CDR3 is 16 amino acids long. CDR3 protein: CASSPRDFTPYNEQFF. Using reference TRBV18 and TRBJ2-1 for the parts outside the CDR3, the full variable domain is NAGVMQNPRHLVRRRGQEARLRCSPMKGHSHVYWYRQLPEEGLKFMVYLQKENIIDESGMPKERFSAEFPKEGPSILRIQQVVRGDSAAYFCASSPRDFTPYNEQFFGPGTRLTVL.

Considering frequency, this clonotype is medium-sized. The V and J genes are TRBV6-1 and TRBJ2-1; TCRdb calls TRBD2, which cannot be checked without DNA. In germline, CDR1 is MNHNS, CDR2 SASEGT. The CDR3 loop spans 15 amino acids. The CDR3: CASKLAGASYNEQFF.

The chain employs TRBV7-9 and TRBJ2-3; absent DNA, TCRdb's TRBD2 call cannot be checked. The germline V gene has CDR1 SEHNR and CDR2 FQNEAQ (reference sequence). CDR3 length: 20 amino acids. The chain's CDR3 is CASSSTIGSGGARSTDTQYF.

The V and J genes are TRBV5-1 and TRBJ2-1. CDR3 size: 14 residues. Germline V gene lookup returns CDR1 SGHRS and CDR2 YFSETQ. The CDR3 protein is CASSPQGSHDEQFF.

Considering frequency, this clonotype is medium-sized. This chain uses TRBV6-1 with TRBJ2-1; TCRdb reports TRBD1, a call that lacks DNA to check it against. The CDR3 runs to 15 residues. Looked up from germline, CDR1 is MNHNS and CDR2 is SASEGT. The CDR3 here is CASSEETGSYNEQFF.

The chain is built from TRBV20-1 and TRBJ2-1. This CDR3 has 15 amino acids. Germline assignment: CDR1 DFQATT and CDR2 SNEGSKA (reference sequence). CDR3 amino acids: CSARDLDFDLDEQFF.

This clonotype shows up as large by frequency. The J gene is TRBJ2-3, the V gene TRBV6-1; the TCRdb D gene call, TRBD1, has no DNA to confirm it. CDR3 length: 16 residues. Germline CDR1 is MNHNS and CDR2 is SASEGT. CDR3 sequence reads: CASSDNYRARPDTQYF.

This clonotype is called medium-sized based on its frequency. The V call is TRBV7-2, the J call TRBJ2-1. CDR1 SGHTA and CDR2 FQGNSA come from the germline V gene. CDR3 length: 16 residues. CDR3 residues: CASSAADRASYNEQFF.

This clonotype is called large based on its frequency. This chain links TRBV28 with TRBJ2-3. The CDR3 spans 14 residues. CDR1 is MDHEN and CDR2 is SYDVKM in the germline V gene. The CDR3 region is CASSFLESTDTQYF.

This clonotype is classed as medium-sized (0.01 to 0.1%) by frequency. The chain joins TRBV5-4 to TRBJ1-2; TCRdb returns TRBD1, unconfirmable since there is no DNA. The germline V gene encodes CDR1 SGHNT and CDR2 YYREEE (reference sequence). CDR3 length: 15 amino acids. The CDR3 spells CASSLPGQVYYGYTF.

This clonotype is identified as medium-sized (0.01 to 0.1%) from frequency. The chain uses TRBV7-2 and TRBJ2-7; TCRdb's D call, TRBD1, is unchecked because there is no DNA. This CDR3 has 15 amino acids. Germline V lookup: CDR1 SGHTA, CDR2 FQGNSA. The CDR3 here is CASSTDLNPLYEQYF.

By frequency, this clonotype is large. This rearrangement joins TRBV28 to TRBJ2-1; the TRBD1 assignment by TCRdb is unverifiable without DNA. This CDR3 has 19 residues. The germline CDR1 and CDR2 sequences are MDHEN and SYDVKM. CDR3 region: CASSRPGQGEPSNYNEQFF.

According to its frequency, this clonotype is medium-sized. The CDR3: CASSFGAYESYGYTF. V is TRBV7-2 and J is TRBJ1-2; absent DNA, TCRdb's TRBD1 call cannot be checked. This CDR3 is 15 amino acids long. Germline lookup yields CDR1 SGHTA and CDR2 FQGNSA.

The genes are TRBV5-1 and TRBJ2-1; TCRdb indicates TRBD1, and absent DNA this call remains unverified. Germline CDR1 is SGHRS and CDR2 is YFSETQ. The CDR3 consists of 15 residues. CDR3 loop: CASSLRQGAVNEQFF.

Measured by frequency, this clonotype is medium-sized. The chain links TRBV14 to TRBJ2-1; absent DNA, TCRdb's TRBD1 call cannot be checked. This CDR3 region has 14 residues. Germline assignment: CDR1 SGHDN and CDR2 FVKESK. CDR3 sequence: CASSQMGAYNEQFF.

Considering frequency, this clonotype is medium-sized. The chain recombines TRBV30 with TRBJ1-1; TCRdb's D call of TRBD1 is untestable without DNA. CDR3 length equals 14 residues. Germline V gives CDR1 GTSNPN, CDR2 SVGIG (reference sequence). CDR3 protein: CAWNSQGLNTEAFF.

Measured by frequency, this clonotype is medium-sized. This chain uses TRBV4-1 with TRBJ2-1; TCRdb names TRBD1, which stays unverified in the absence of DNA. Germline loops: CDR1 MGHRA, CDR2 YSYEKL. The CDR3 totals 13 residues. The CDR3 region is CASSQAGGARQFF.

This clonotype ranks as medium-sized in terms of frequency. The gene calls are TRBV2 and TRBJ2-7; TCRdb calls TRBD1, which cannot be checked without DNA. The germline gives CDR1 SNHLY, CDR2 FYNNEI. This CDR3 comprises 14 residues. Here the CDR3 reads CASSAEPPLSEQYF.

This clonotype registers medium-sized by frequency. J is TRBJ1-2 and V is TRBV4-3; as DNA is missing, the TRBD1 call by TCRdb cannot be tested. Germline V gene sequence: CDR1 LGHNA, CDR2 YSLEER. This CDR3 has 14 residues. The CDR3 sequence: CASSQVGEGYGYTF.

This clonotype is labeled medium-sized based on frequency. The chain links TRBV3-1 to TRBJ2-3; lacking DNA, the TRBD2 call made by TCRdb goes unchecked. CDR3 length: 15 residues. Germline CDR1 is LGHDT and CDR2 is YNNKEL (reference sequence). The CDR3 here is CASSQGRLAGYTQYF.

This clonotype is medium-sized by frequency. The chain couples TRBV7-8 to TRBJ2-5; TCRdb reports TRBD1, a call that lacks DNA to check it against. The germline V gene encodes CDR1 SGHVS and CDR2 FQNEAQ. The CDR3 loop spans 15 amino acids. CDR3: CASSLHGQGVQTQYF.

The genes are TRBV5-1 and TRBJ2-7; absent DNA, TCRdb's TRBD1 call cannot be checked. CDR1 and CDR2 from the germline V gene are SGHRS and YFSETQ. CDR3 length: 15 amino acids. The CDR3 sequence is CASSQETGNSYEQYF.

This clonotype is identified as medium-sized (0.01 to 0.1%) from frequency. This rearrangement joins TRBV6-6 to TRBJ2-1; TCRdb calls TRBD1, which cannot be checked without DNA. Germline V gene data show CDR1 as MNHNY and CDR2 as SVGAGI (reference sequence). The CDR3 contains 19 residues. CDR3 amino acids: CASSYSSGGAATYGYEQFF.